This TCR beta chain was identified in a study of blood T cell repertoires in COVID-19. Seattle patient enrollment occurred during active infection, with longitudinal follow-up thereafter. The method was immunoSEQ multiplex PCR; TCRdb's version includes in-frame clones alone and lacks a portion of them. In the table there are roughly 250,000 clones, roughly 88% of which are singletons. This sequence was found in a human donor with COVID-19, enrolled during active disease. The donor label of this sample is uncertain. Sequencing was done on a sample of peripheral blood.

In DNA, the CDR3 is TGTGCCAGCAGCCCTCGGACTAGCGGGAATGAGCAGTTCTTC. It encodes CASSPRTSGNEQFF. The J gene is TRBJ2-1, the V gene TRBV9, with 11 positions matching TRBD2. Trimming removed 4 bases from V and 7 bases from J; junction bases left unmatched: 4. Germline V CDR1 and CDR2: SGDLS, YYNGEE. The CDR3 runs to 14 residues.